What follows are 15 T cell receptor beta chains derived from one specimen sequenced in a study of blood T cell repertoires in COVID-19 (dated by TCRdb to 2020 to 2021). The library was made by the immunoSEQ multiplex PCR assay. Sourced from immuneACCESS, this table was stored by TCRdb with only in-frame sequences that have V and J called. A share of the clones is absent; for the studies checked, an unresolved V gene accounts for under half, and the remainder has no known explanation. Here the sample has roughly 190,000 clones; approximately 80% occur a single time. Roughly 9.6% of the sample lies in the top ten. Specimen: peripheral blood. The receptors come from a woman aged 35 to 49 with COVID-19, enrolled during active disease.

The chain is built from TRBV7-8 and TRBJ2-5; 10 bases are shared with TRBD1. The CDR3 totals 18 residues. Trimming at V came to 5 bases and at J to 4 bases, leaving 16 bases not matched to a gene. Looked up from germline, CDR1 is SGHVS and CDR2 is FQNEAQ. The chain's CDR3 is CASSRRGAGQGDGETQYF. In DNA form, the CDR3 reads TGTGCCAGCAGCCGCCGAGGGGCCGGACAGGGGGATGGAGAGACCCAGTACTTC. Together with reference TRBV7-8 and TRBJ2-5, the CDR3 gives the full variable domain: GAGVSQSPRYKVAKRGQDVALRCDPISGHVSLFWYQQALGQGPEFLTYFQNEAQLDKSGLPSDRFFAERPEGSVSTLKIQRTQQEDSAVYLCASSRRGAGQGDGETQYFGPGTRLLVL.

The V gene is TRBV9, the J gene TRBJ1-1; D gene uncertain. Germline V lookup: CDR1 SGDLS, CDR2 YYNGEE. This CDR3 is 14 amino acids long. Trimming removed 0 bases at V and 4 bases at J, with 10 bases between. CDR3 residues: CASSVERQVTEAFF. The CDR3 DNA is TGTGCCAGCAGCGTAGAACGGCAGGTCACTGAAGCTTTCTTT.

The V gene is TRBV21-1, the J gene TRBJ1-1. TRBV21-1 is a recognized pseudogene. CDR3 size: 15 residues. The CDR3 nucleotides read TGTGCCAGCAGCAAAGTTAGCCTCATGAACACTGAAGCTTTCTTT. Amino acids: CASSKVSLMNTEAFF.

The chain is built from TRBV7-9 and TRBJ2-2; D remains ambiguous. The CDR3 totals 13 residues. V gave up 7 bases and J gave up 6 bases, with 12 bases separating them. CDR1 and CDR2 (germline): SEHNR, FQNEAQ (reference sequence). CDR3 DNA sequence: TGTGCCAGCACCCGCTCCGGAGCCGGGGAGCTGTTTTTT. Its protein product is CASTRSGAGELFF.

Only one count was recorded for this clone. The chain employs TRBV19 and TRBJ1-1; the match to TRBD1 covers 7 bases. The germline gives CDR1 LNHDA, CDR2 SQIVND (reference sequence). This CDR3 comprises 13 residues. The ends lost 2 bases at V and 8 bases at J; junction bases unmatched: 5. The CDR3 loop is CASSITPGQEAFF. CDR3 DNA sequence: TGTGCCAGTAGTATAACCCCGGGACAGGAAGCTTTCTTT.

This clone occurred a few times. The rearrangement uses TRBV27 and TRBJ2-7; unclear D gene. V was trimmed by 2 bases and J by 0 bases, leaving 11 bases between them. This CDR3 is 15 amino acids long. The germline V gene encodes CDR1 MNHEY and CDR2 SMNVEV (reference sequence). CDR3 coding DNA: TGTGCCAGCAGTTTAAGAGGCCCTAGCTCCTACGAGCAGTACTTC. This sequence encodes CASSLRGPSSYEQYF.

Ten or more counts support this clone. The J gene is TRBJ1-6, the V gene TRBV7-2; 10 bases are a match to TRBD1. From germline, CDR1 is SGHTA and CDR2 FQGNSA. V shed 3 bases, J shed 10 bases, and the junction held 3 bases outside the gene matches. The CDR3 covers 14 residues. The CDR3 spells CASSFRTGGSPLHF. The DNA for the CDR3 is TGTGCCAGCAGCTTCAGGACAGGGGGATCACCCCTCCACTTT.

This chain links TRBV6-6 with TRBJ1-5; tentatively, D is TRBD1 (5 bases). V lost 5 bases and J 11 bases, leaving 13 bases between the germline ends. Germline CDR1 MNHNY, CDR2 SVGAGI (reference sequence). The CDR3 consists of 12 residues. Here the CDR3 reads CASSTRDSSQHF. CDR3 nucleotide sequence: TGTGCCAGCAGTACGAGGGACTCCTCCCAGCATTTT.

The genes are TRBV27 and TRBJ1-5; 9 bases match TRBD1. The length of the CDR3 is 17 residues. V shed 5 bases and J 5 bases; nucleotides not matched to a gene: 13. The germline V gene encodes CDR1 MNHEY and CDR2 SMNVEV (reference sequence). In nucleotides, the CDR3 is TGTGCCAGCAGTCCGCTACCCGGGACAGGGAACGATCAGCCCCAGCATTTT. Amino acids: CASSPLPGTGNDQPQHF.

This chain connects TRBV27 to TRBJ2-7; D is perhaps TRBD2 (6 bases). Germline assignment: CDR1 MNHEY and CDR2 SMNVEV (reference sequence). Deletions cut 5 bases from V and 7 bases from J, with 18 bases between. The CDR3 loop spans 14 amino acids. The CDR3 nucleotides are TGTGCCAGCAGTAGCGGGCGTGATCTAAGGGAGCAGTACTTC. It specifies CASSSGRDLREQYF.

This sequence joins TRBV5-1 and TRBJ2-3; a weak D match, TRBD1 (5 bases). The CDR3 has 14 amino acids. V shed 3 bases and J shed 5 bases, with 13 bases lying between them. Germline V lookup: CDR1 SGHRS, CDR2 YFSETQ. The CDR3 loop reads CASSSAGAVDTQYF. CDR3 in DNA: TGCGCCAGCAGCTCGGCTGGGGCCGTAGATACGCAGTATTTT. The full variable domain, rest sourced from reference TRBV5-1 and TRBJ2-3, is KAGVTQTPRYLIKTRGQQVTLSCSPISGHRSVSWYQQTPGQGLQFLFEYFSETQRNKGNFPGRFSGRQFSNSRSEMNVSTLELGDSALYLCASSSAGAVDTQYFGPGTRLTVL.

This clone showed up many times. The CDR3 loop reads CASSNNGGYTF. The CDR3 DNA sequence: TGTGCCAGTAGTAATAACGGGGGCTACACCTTC. The V and J genes are TRBV19 and TRBJ1-2, with D uncertain. The V end was cut by 4 bases, the J end by 8 bases, with 8 bases between. The CDR3 consists of 11 residues. The germline V gene encodes CDR1 LNHDA and CDR2 SQIVND (reference sequence). The full variable domain, its missing parts supplied by reference TRBV19 and TRBJ1-2, is DGGITQSPKYLFRKEGQNVTLSCEQNLNHDAMYWYRQDPGQGLRLIYYSQIVNDFQKGDIAEGYSVSREKKESFPLTVTSAQKNPTAFYLCASSNNGGYTFGSGTRLTVV.

This clone came up a few times. The chain couples TRBV5-1 to TRBJ1-6; perhaps TRBD1 as D (5 bases). Trimming took 0 bases from V and 7 from J, leaving 11 bases between them. Germline CDR1 SGHRS, CDR2 YFSETQ. This CDR3 contains 15 residues. CDR3 sequence: CASSLVQAGNSPLHF. CDR3 DNA: TGCGCCAGCAGCTTGGTACAGGCGGGGAATTCACCCCTCCACTTT.

About this clone: Within the sample, other DNA sequences also encode this same CDR3. The chain joins TRBV19 to TRBJ2-1, with TRBD2 matching over 11 bases. Unmatched junction bases numbered 0, after V lost 5 bases and J lost 0 bases. The CDR3 sequence is 15 residues long. Per germline, CDR1 LNHDA and CDR2 SQIVND (reference sequence). The CDR3 region has the DNA TGTGCCAGTAGTCTAGCGGGAGGCTCCTACAATGAGCAGTTCTTC. Its protein product is CASSLAGGSYNEQFF.

The chain links TRBV5-6 to TRBJ2-3; a weak D match, TRBD1 (6 bases). The CDR3 has 15 residues. The germline V gene encodes CDR1 SGHDT and CDR2 YYEEEE. The V end was cut by 0 bases, the J end by 1 base, with 9 bases between. The CDR3 protein is CASSLEAGGTDTQYF. The DNA of the CDR3 is TGTGCCAGCAGCTTGGAGGCAGGGGGCACAGATACGCAGTATTTT.